These T cell receptor beta chains were read from a single sample in a study of blood T cell repertoires in COVID-19. TCRdb's table, derived via immunoSEQ multiplex PCR, lists solely in-frame clones and lacks some. The repertoire has some 300,000 clones, about 90% of them found once; the top ten carry under 1.1%. The sample taken for sequencing was peripheral blood. These receptor sequences come from a woman aged 40 to 50 with COVID-19, enrolled during active disease. Both conserved end residues are part of each CDR3. A D gene is named only where the DNA matches it firmly. For some rows the clone size is stated as once, few or many, or as a class when expanded; others skip it.

v_call	clone_size	j_call	d_call	cdr3_aa	cdr3_nt
TRBV4-1	NA	TRBJ2-7	NA	CASSPPGSYEQYF	TGCGCCAGCAGCCCTCCCGGTTCCTACGAGCAGTACTTC
TRBV27	NA	TRBJ1-2	NA	CASSLGGRGYTF	TGTGCCAGCAGTTTAGGAGGGAGGGGCTACACCTTC
TRBV2	NA	TRBJ2-7	TRBD1	CASRGTGQHEQYF	TGTGCCAGCAGGGGGACAGGGCAACACGAGCAGTACTTC
TRBV13	NA	TRBJ1-2	NA	CASSWSDGNYGYTF	TGTGCCAGCAGCTGGTCCGACGGGAACTATGGCTACACCTTC
TRBV6-5	NA	TRBJ1-1	TRBD1	CASSRDRGPVTEAFF	TGTGCCAGCAGTCGGGACAGGGGGCCGGTTACTGAAGCTTTCTTT
TRBV28	NA	TRBJ1-1	TRBD1	CASSLGGQGNTEAFF	TGTGCCAGCAGTTTAGGGGGACAGGGAAACACTGAAGCTTTCTTT
TRBV6-2/TRBV6-3	NA	TRBJ2-1	TRBD2	CASSYLHGLAADEQFF	TGTGCCAGCAGTTACCTTCATGGACTAGCGGCCGATGAGCAGTTCTTC
TRBV27	NA	TRBJ1-2	NA	CASSERTAYGYTF	TGTGCCAGCAGCGAACGGACAGCCTATGGCTACACCTTC
TRBV7-9	NA	TRBJ2-7	NA	CASSLSGSYEQYF	TGTGCCAGCAGCTTAAGCGGCTCCTACGAGCAGTACTTC
TRBV28	NA	TRBJ2-7	TRBD2	CASNPTSGGSYEQYF	TGTGCCAGCAACCCGACTAGCGGGGGCTCCTACGAGCAGTACTTC
TRBV7-9	NA	TRBJ2-2	NA	CASSLELRVRELFF	TGTGCCAGCAGCTTAGAGTTGAGGGTCCGGGAGCTGTTTTTT
TRBV4-1	NA	TRBJ1-2	NA	CASSRVANYGYTF	TGCGCCAGCAGCCGAGTCGCTAACTATGGCTACACCTTC
TRBV9	NA	TRBJ2-1	TRBD2	CASSVGSGNQFF	TGTGCCAGCAGCGTAGGAAGCGGGAACCAGTTCTTC
TRBV28	NA	TRBJ2-7	TRBD2	CASSLFPPSGIGVYEQYF	TGTGCCAGCAGTTTATTCCCCCCTAGCGGGATAGGTGTATACGAGCAGTACTTC
TRBV6-6	NA	TRBJ1-5	NA	CASSIPSSFQPQHF	TGTGCCAGCAGTATACCGTCGAGTTTCCAGCCCCAGCATTTT
TRBV7-3	once	TRBJ1-2	NA	CASSPTLSGEAGYTF	TGTGCCAGCAGCCCCACGTTATCAGGGGAAGCTGGCTACACCTTC